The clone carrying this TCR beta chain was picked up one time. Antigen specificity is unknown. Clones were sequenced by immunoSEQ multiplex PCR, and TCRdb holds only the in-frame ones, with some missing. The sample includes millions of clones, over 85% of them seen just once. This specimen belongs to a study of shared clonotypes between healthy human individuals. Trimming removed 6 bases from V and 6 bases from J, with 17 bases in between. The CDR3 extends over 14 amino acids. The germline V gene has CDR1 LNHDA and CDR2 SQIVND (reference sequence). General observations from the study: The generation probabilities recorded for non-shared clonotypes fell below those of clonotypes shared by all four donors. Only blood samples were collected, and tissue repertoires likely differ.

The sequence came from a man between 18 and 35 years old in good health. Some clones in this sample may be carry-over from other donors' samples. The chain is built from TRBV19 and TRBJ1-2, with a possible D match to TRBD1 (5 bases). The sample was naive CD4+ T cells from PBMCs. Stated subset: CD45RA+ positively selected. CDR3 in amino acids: CASSREGWGHGYTF. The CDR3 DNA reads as TGTGCCAGTAGCCGCGAGGGGTGGGGTCATGGCTACACCTTC. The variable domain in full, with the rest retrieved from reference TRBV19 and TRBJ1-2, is DGGITQSPKYLFRKEGQNVTLSCEQNLNHDAMYWYRQDPGQGLRLIYYSQIVNDFQKGDIAEGYSVSREKKESFPLTVTSAQKNPTAFYLCASSREGWGHGYTFGSGTRLTVV.